The rows below give T cell receptor beta chains drawn from one sample of a study of radiotherapy plus CTLA-4 blockade in lung cancer. Generated by immunoSEQ multiplex PCR, the TCRdb table keeps only in-frame clones and is missing some. Seen here are more than 100,000 clones, around 90% observed once, and the top ten hold 5.5% to 8%. The starting material was peripheral blood, obtained from a patient treated with radiotherapy plus ipilimumab. These receptors were obtained from a human donor with non-small cell lung cancer that progressed on radiotherapy plus ipilimumab. The CDR3 runs from the conserved cysteine through the conserved F or W. D genes are given only for firm matches. Some rows have no size entry. The others give once, few or many, or a class for an expanded clone.

NA,TRBV6-4,NA,TRBJ1-1,CASSRERGTEAFF,TGTGCCAGCAGTCGAGAGCGGGGCACTGAAGCTTTCTTT
NA,TRBV2,NA,TRBJ1-2,CASSVAWDAYGYTF,TGTGCCAGCAGTGTAGCGTGGGACGCCTATGGCTACACCTTC
NA,TRBV5-1,NA,TRBJ1-1,CASSLEGANTEAFF,TGCGCCAGCAGCTTGGAGGGTGCGAACACTGAAGCTTTCTTT
NA,TRBV5-6,few,TRBJ2-3,CASGVGVGYTDTQYF,TGTGCCAGCGGCGTGGGGGTAGGGTACACAGATACGCAGTATTTT
NA,TRBV7-9,NA,TRBJ2-7,CARDWRAGRDEQYF,TGTGCCAGGGATTGGCGGGCAGGGCGAGACGAGCAGTACTTC
TRBD2,TRBV27,NA,TRBJ2-1,CASSLSLAGGAPVREQFF,TGTGCCAGCAGTTTATCCCTAGCGGGAGGGGCCCCCGTTCGTGAGCAGTTCTTC
TRBD1,TRBV15,NA,TRBJ2-2,CATSSRDRGIDGELFF,TGTGCCACCAGCAGCCGGGACAGGGGGATCGACGGGGAGCTGTTTTTT
NA,TRBV21-1,NA,TRBJ2-1,CASPGTRAYNEQFF,TGTGCCAGCCCCGGGACTCGGGCCTACAATGAGCAGTTCTTC
TRBD1,TRBV6-5,NA,TRBJ1-1,CASSRTGLNTEAFF,TGTGCCAGCAGCAGGACAGGCTTGAACACTGAAGCTTTCTTT
NA,TRBV7-9,NA,TRBJ2-7,CASSALDEQYF,TGTGCCAGCAGCGCGCTGGACGAGCAGTACTTC
NA,TRBV6-1,large,TRBJ2-6,CASNEYPHSGANVLTF,TGTGCCAGCAATGAATACCCCCACTCTGGGGCCAACGTCCTGACTTTC
TRBD2,TRBV9,NA,TRBJ2-2,CASSPIGTTTAGELFF,TGTGCCAGCAGCCCCATCGGGACTACGACCGCCGGGGAGCTGTTTTTT
TRBD1,TRBV6-6,NA,TRBJ1-2,CATQGAVYGYTF,TGTGCCACCCAGGGGGCTGTCTATGGCTACACCTTC
TRBD1,TRBV5-1,NA,TRBJ2-7,CASSWGTGGSYEQYF,TGCGCCAGCAGCTGGGGGACAGGGGGCTCCTACGAGCAGTACTTC
NA,TRBV15,NA,TRBJ2-7,CATSREGVAEQYF,TGTGCCACCAGCAGGGAGGGAGTAGCCGAGCAGTACTTC
NA,TRBV6-5,few,TRBJ1-4,CASREGLVEKLFF,TGTGCCAGCCGCGAGGGGCTGGTTGAAAAACTGTTTTTT
NA,TRBV5-1,NA,TRBJ2-1,CASSLGGSVNEQFF,TGCGCCAGCAGCTTGGGTGGGAGCGTCAATGAGCAGTTCTTC
TRBD2,TRBV28,once,TRBJ2-7,CASSSTSGGSSYEQYF,TGTGCCAGCAGTTCCACTTCCGGGGGGAGCTCCTACGAGCAGTACTTC
NA,TRBV27,NA,TRBJ2-1,CASPATVYNEQFF,TGTGCCAGCCCGGCGACGGTCTACAATGAGCAGTTCTTC